Presented here are 5 T cell receptor beta chains from one specimen sequenced in a study of vaccination and CD4 T cells after COVID-19. Cultured CD4+ T-cell DNA underwent Oncomine TCR Beta short-read sequencing. MiXCR, run by TCRdb on the PCR reads, gives a single entry per CDR3 protein. The repertoire includes some 15,000 distinct CDR3 sequences, around half of them detected once, and about 11% sits in the top ten. The treatment denotes: roughly 10-day PBMC culture with coronavirus spike peptide pools or control peptides (ViraFEST assay). The antigens for these receptors are not known. Sequenced sample: CD4+ T cells from blood, cultured in vitro. These receptor sequences come from a human donor who had recovered from COVID-19.

The CDR3 is CSARAPSGGNYEQYF. The CDR3 region has the DNA TGCAGTGCTAGAGCTCCTAGCGGAGGCAACTACGAGCAGTACTTC. The chain uses TRBV20-1 and TRBJ2-7; 7 positions agree with TRBD2. Trimming removed 1 base from V and 3 bases from J; junction bases left unmatched: 9. The CDR3 totals 15 residues. The germline V gene encodes CDR1 DFQATT and CDR2 SNEGSKA (reference sequence).

J is TRBJ1-2 and V is TRBV11-3; tentative D call: TRBD1 (5 bases). Germline CDR1 and CDR2: SGHNT and YENEEA. With 4 bases removed from V and 7 bases from J, the gap between germline ends came to 13 bases. The CDR3 has 13 residues. The CDR3 region has the DNA TGTGCCAGCAGCTCATCAGGGAATTCTGGCTACACCTTC. Translated, it gives CASSSSGNSGYTF.

This clonotype was recorded a few times. The rearrangement joins TRBV6-2 or TRBV6-3 to TRBJ1-1; D is unclear. V lost 2 bases, J lost 4 bases, and 8 bases lay in between. The CDR3 runs to 13 residues. The germline V gene has CDR1 MNHEY and CDR2 SVGEGT. The CDR3 spells CASSYGLVTEAFF. The CDR3, as DNA: TGTGCCAGCAGTTACGGGTTGGTCACTGAAGCTTTCTTT.

The rearrangement uses TRBV2 and TRBJ1-6; weak D call: TRBD1 (6 bases). The germline V and J ends were trimmed by 5 bases and 4 bases, with 12 bases remaining between them. Germline V gives CDR1 SNHLY, CDR2 FYNNEI. CDR3 length: 15 amino acids. The CDR3 region is CASSSVRGYNSPLHF. CDR3 in DNA: TGTGCCAGCAGTAGTGTCAGGGGTTATAATTCACCCCTCCACTTT.

The genes are TRBV5-7 and TRBJ2-4; 14 bases align to TRBD2. TRBV5-7 is an open reading frame, and its role is uncertain. Trimming took 0 bases from V and 0 from J; bases not matched to a gene: 5. CDR3 length equals 19 residues. The DNA for the CDR3 is TGTGCCAGCAGCTTGGCCGGGACTAGCGGGGGCGCAGCCAAAAACATTCAGTACTTC. It codes for CASSLAGTSGGAAKNIQYF.